This T cell receptor (beta chain) was documented in a study of CD8+CD57+ T cells in acquired aplastic anemia. For CDR3 and TCR beta VDJ profiling, genomic DNA was the template used. TCRdb redid the calling of the reads with MiXCR, one entry per CDR3 protein. The sample carries about 68,000 distinct CDR3 sequences, roughly 50% recorded once. The sequence was obtained from a human donor in good health, serving as a control. The sequencing input was sorted CD4+, CD8+, or CD8+CD57+ T cells (not recorded which) from PBMCs.

Here the CDR3 DNA reads TGCAGTGCTAGAACAGGGGGCGCGCCCTACGAGCAGTACTTC. This sequence encodes CSARTGGAPYEQYF. V gene TRBV20-1 combines with J gene TRBJ2-7; the match to TRBD1 covers 9 bases. CDR1 and CDR2 (germline): DFQATT, SNEGSKA (reference sequence). The length of the CDR3 is 14 residues. Trimming at V came to 2 bases and at J to 2 bases, leaving 4 bases not matched to a gene.